This T cell receptor (beta chain) was sequenced during a study of vaccination effects on CD4 cells after COVID-19. Study background: Sampling occurred a median 72 days post second dose, range 14 to 241. For each well, 1.5 million to 2 million PBMC were cultured with 8 to 10 IU/ml IL-2 and about 9.9 ug/ml peptides.

Germline-derived CDR1 and CDR2 are SGHTA and FQGNSA. J gave up 6 bases and V 6 bases, and 5 bases lay outside the gene matches. This CDR3 spans 14 amino acids. Isolation of CD4+ T cells took place after approximately ten days of culture. Each participant received a vaccine that was either BNT162b2 or mRNA-1273, given as two doses. Researchers swapped half the medium for IL-2 medium on both days 3 and 7. The table came from immunoSEQ multiplex PCR; TCRdb's copy has only in-frame clones and leaves some out. The sample holds 47,000 or so clones, about three quarters seen once. As concerns this clone: Its specificity is not known.

Points from the study as a whole: In healthy vaccinees, only 1 of 255 vaccine-induced clones cross-reacted with common cold coronaviruses.

V gene TRBV7-2 combines with J gene TRBJ2-3; TRBD2 matches at 11 bases. The sample here was CD4+ T cells from PBMCs cultured without peptide, taken after COVID-19 vaccination. The receptor was isolated from a human donor who received a COVID-19 vaccine. CDR3 bases: TGTGCCAGCAGGCCGGGACTAGCGGTTGATACGCAGTATTTT. Translation gives CASRPGLAVDTQYF. Drawing the rest from reference TRBV7-2 and TRBJ2-3, the complete variable domain is GAGVSQSPSNKVTEKGKDVELRCDPISGHTALYWYRQSLGQGLEFLIYFQGNSAPDKSGLPSDRFSAERTGGSVSTLTIQRTQQEDSAVYLCASRPGLAVDTQYFGPGTRLTVL.